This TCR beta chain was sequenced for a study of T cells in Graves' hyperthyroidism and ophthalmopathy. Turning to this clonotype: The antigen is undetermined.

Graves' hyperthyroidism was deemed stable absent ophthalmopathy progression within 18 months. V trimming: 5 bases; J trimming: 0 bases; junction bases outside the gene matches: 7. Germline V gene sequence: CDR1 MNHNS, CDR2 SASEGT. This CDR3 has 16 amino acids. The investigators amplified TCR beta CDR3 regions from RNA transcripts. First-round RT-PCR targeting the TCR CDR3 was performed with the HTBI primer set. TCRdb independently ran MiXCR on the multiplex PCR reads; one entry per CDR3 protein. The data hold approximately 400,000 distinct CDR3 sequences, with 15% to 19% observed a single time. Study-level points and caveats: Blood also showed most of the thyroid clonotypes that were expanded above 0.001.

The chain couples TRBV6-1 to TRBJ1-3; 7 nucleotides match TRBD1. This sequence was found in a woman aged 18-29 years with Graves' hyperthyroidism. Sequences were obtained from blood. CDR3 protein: CASSPGTDLSGNTIYF. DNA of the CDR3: TGTGCCAGCAGTCCCGGGACAGACCTCTCTGGAAACACCATATATTTT.